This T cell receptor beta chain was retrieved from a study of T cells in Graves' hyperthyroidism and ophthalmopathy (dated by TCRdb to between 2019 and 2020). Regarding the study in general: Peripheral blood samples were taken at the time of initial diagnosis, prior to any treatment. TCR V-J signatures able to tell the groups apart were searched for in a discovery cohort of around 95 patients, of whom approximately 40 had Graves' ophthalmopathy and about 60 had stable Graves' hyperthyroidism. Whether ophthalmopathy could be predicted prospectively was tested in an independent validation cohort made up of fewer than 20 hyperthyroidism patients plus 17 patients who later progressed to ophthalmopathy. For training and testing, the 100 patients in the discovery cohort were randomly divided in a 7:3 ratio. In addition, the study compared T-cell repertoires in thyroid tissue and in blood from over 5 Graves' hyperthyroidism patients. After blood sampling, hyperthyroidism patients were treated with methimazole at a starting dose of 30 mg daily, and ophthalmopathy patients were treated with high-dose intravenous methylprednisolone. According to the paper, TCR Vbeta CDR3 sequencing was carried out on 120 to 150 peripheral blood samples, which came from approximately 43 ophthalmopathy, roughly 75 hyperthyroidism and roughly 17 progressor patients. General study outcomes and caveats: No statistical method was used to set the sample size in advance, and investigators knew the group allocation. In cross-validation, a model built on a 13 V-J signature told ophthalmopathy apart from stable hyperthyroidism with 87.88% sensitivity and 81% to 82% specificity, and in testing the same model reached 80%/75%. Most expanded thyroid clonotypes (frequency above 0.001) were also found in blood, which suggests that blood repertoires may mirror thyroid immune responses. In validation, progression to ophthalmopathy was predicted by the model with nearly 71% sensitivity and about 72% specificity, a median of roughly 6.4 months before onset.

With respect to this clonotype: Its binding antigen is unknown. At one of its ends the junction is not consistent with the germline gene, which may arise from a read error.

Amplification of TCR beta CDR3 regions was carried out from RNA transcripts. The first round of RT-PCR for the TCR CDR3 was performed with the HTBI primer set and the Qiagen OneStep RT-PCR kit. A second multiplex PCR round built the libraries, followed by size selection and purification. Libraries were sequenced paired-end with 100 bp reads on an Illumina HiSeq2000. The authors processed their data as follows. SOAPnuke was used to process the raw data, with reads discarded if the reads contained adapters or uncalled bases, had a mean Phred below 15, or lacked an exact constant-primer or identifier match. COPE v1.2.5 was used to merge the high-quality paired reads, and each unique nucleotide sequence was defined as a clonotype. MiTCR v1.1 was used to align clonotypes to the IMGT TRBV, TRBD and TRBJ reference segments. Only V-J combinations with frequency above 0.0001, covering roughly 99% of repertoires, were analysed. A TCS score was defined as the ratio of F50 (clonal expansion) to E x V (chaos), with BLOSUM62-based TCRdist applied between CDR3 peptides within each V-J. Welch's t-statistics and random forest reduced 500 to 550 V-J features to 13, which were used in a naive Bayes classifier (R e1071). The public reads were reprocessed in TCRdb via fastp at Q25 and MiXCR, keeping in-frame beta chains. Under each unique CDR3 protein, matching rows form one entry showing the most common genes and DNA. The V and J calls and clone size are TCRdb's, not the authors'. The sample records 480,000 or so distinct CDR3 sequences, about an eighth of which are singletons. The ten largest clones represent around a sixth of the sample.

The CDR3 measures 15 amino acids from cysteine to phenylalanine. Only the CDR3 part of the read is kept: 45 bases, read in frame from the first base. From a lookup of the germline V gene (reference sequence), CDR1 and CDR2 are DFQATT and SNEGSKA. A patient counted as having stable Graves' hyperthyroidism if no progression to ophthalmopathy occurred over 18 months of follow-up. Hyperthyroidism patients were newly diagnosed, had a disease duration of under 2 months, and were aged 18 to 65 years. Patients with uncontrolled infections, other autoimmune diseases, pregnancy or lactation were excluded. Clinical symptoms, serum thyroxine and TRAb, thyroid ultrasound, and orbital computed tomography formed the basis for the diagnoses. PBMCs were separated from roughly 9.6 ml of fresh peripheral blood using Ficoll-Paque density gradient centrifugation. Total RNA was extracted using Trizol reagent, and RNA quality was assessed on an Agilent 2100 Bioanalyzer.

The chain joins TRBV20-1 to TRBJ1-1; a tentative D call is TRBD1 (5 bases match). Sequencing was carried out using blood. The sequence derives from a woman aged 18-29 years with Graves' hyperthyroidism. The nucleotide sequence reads TGCAGTGCTAGAGATCCGAGACAGATGAACACTGAAGTTTTCTTT. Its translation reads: CSARDPRQMNTEVFF.